This TCR beta chain was sequenced for a study of OX40 agonist ivuxolimab in advanced cancers. Study-wide context: The study gave patients intravenous ivuxolimab at 0.01 to 10 mg/kg every 2 weeks.

Sequencing used immunoSEQ multiplex PCR; TCRdb keeps in-frame clones, though not all of them. The sample holds 50,000 to 70,000 clones; 80% to 90% are singletons and the top ten take 13% to 15%. CDR1 MDHEN and CDR2 SYDVKM come from the germline V gene. V was pared by 4 bases and J by 5 bases, with 20 bases between. The CDR3 runs to 16 residues. The rearrangement joins TRBV28 to TRBJ1-2, with D unclear. This specimen consisted of CD4+ or CD8+ T cells sorted from blood, obtained in a trial of the OX40 agonist ivuxolimab. The TCR originated in an adult with an advanced solid tumor such as melanoma, head and neck, liver or kidney cancer. This chain's CDR3 is CASSSDWLQKIYGYTF. The CDR3 region has the DNA TGTGCCAGCAGTTCCGACTGGCTTCAGAAGATTTATGGCTACACCTTC.